This T cell receptor beta chain was obtained from a study of control samples from healthy donors and cancer patients. Germline CDR1 is SGHDT and CDR2 is YYEEEE. This CDR3 is 14 amino acids long. The trim removed 1 base at V and 2 bases at J, leaving 1 base unmatched. Sequencing used immunoSEQ multiplex PCR; TCRdb keeps in-frame clones, though not all of them. The repertoire holds some 200,000 clones, with 75% to 95% as singletons. In regard to this clone: Distinct nucleotide sequences in the sample also encode this CDR3.

This receptor was identified in a woman in her 30s in good health. Sequences were obtained from blood. The chain carries TRBV5-6 and TRBJ2-7; TRBD2 aligns across 9 bases. Here the CDR3 DNA reads TGTGCCAGCAGCTTGCGACTAGCGGCCTACGAGCAGTACTTC. Its translation: CASSLRLAAYEQYF.